This TCR beta chain derives from a study of T cells after yellow fever vaccination. The V and J ends lost 1 base and 0 bases respectively, with 9 bases between them. The germline V gene has CDR1 DFQATT and CDR2 SNEGSKA (reference sequence). The CDR3 runs to 14 residues. TCRdb itself ran the 5' RACE reads through MiXCR, one entry per CDR3 protein. The sample yields some 390,000 distinct CDR3 sequences, more than 5.5% seen once. The chain joins TRBV20-1 to TRBJ2-5; D may be TRBD2 (6 bases). The sample was PBMCs, taken 5 days after the yellow fever booster vaccination. The sequence was collected from a man under 40 who received the YFV17D yellow fever vaccine. CDR3 nucleotide sequence: TGCAGTGCTAGAGGGCGGGGCTACCAAGAGACCCAGTACTTC. Its protein is CSARGRGYQETQYF.